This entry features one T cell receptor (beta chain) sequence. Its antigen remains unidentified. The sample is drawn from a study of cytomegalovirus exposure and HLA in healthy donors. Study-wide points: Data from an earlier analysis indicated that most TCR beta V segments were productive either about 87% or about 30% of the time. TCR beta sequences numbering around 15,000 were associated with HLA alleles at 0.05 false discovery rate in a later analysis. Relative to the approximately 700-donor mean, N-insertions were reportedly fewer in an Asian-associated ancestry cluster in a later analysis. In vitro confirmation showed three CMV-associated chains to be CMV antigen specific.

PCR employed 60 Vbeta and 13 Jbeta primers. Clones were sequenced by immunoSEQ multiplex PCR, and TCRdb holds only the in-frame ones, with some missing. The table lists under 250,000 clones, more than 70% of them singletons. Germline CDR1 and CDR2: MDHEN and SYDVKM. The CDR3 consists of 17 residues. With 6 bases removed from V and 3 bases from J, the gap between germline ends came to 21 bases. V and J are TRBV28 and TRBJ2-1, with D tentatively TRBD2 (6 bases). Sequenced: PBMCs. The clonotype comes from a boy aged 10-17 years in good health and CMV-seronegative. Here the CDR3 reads CASRNRDSDSRYNEQFF. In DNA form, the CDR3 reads TGTGCCAGCAGAAACCGGGACTCAGATTCCCGCTACAATGAGCAGTTCTTC.